The next 27 T cell receptor beta chains were all read from a single sample in a study of blood T cell repertoires in COVID-19. Sequenced by immunoSEQ multiplex PCR; TCRdb stores in-frame clones only, minus some. The sample includes roughly 340,000 clones, under 95% of them seen just once. The sequencing sample was made of peripheral blood. The source is a woman between 18 and 29 years old who had recovered from COVID-19.

The chain couples TRBV19 to TRBJ1-1; D remains unclear. This CDR3 comprises 16 residues. Germline V gene sequence: CDR1 LNHDA, CDR2 SQIVND (reference sequence). Trimming removed 3 bases from V and 1 base from J, with 15 bases in between. In nucleotides, the CDR3 is TGTGCCAGTAGTATGACCCACCGTCGGGGGAACACTGAAGCTTTCTTT. Translating gives CASSMTHRRGNTEAFF. Full variable domain (outside the CDR3, taken from reference TRBV19 and TRBJ1-1): DGGITQSPKYLFRKEGQNVTLSCEQNLNHDAMYWYRQDPGQGLRLIYYSQIVNDFQKGDIAEGYSVSREKKESFPLTVTSAQKNPTAFYLCASSMTHRRGNTEAFFGQGTRLTVV.

This chain links TRBV6-2 or TRBV6-3 with TRBJ1-1; 7 nucleotides match TRBD1. This CDR3 spans 16 amino acids. V was pared by 1 base and J by 1 base, with 6 bases of the junction left unmatched. CDR1 is MNHEY and CDR2 is SVGEGT in the germline V gene. CDR3: CASSYWSWTGNTEAFF. DNA of the CDR3: TGTGCCAGCAGTTACTGGTCGTGGACAGGGAACACTGAAGCTTTCTTT.

This chain links TRBV7-9 with TRBJ2-1; 7 bases align to TRBD1. V was pared by 7 bases and J by 4 bases, with 7 bases of the junction left unmatched. The CDR3 totals 14 residues. Germline V gives CDR1 SEHNR, CDR2 FQNEAQ (reference sequence). The CDR3 coding sequence is TGTGCCAGCACCCGGGGACAGACTTACAATGAGCAGTTCTTC. It specifies CASTRGQTYNEQFF.

V usage is TRBV27 and J usage is TRBJ2-5; TRBD2 might be the D (6 bases). This CDR3 is 18 amino acids long. The V and J ends lost 5 bases and 2 bases respectively, with 24 bases between them. Germline CDR1 and CDR2: MNHEY and SMNVEV (reference sequence). The DNA for the CDR3 is TGTGCCAGCAGTCCGTGGAGGGGCCACGGAACCCAACAAGAGACCCAGTACTTC. Its protein product is CASSPWRGHGTQQETQYF.

The gene calls are TRBV4-3 and TRBJ2-4; D might be TRBD2 (5 bases). The CDR3 spans 14 residues. V lost 1 base, J lost 7 bases, and 11 bases lay in between. Germline CDR1 is LGHNA and CDR2 is YSLEER. The CDR3 DNA reads as TGCGCCAGCAGCCAAGCGGCTAGCCGGAACATTCAGTACTTC. It translates to CASSQAASRNIQYF.

This sequence joins TRBV19 and TRBJ1-1, with D possibly being TRBD1 (5 bases). Germline V lookup: CDR1 LNHDA, CDR2 SQIVND (reference sequence). The CDR3 consists of 14 residues. V dropped 7 bases and J dropped 3 bases, with 15 bases sitting between them. CDR3 protein: CASTQGGGDTEAFF. The DNA of the CDR3 is TGTGCCAGTACCCAAGGCGGGGGGGACACTGAAGCTTTCTTT. The whole variable domain, remainder taken from reference TRBV19 and TRBJ1-1, is DGGITQSPKYLFRKEGQNVTLSCEQNLNHDAMYWYRQDPGQGLRLIYYSQIVNDFQKGDIAEGYSVSREKKESFPLTVTSAQKNPTAFYLCASTQGGGDTEAFFGQGTRLTVV.

This clone has a single count. The chain is built from TRBV5-1 and TRBJ1-1; TRBD1 matches 8 bases. Germline loops: CDR1 SGHRS, CDR2 YFSETQ. V was clipped by 5 bases and J by 5 bases; unmatched bases: 8. The CDR3 is 14 residues long. The CDR3 sequence is CASRRTGGGTEAFF. The CDR3 DNA follows: TGCGCCAGCAGACGTACAGGGGGAGGAACTGAAGCTTTCTTT. Complete variable domain (other parts from reference TRBV5-1 and TRBJ1-1): KAGVTQTPRYLIKTRGQQVTLSCSPISGHRSVSWYQQTPGQGLQFLFEYFSETQRNKGNFPGRFSGRQFSNSRSEMNVSTLELGDSALYLCASRRTGGGTEAFFGQGTRLTVV.

The chain carries TRBV7-8 and TRBJ1-1, with D unresolved. This CDR3 has 15 residues. V dropped 1 base and J dropped 5 bases, with 14 bases sitting between them. Germline V gene sequence: CDR1 SGHVS, CDR2 FQNEAQ. CDR3 in amino acids: CASSLEGSAGTEAFF. CDR3 bases: TGTGCCAGCAGCTTAGAAGGGTCTGCGGGGACTGAAGCTTTCTTT.

About this clone: Other DNA sequences from this sample encode an identical CDR3 as well. This chain uses TRBV5-4 with TRBJ2-3; possibly TRBD2 for D (6 bases). This CDR3 region has 15 residues. The V end was cut by 0 bases, the J end by 0 bases, with 8 bases between. CDR1 and CDR2 (germline): SGHNT, YYREEE (reference sequence). The CDR3 DNA reads as TGTGCCAGCAGCTTGGGTGGGAGGAGCACAGATACGCAGTATTTT. The encoded protein is CASSLGGRSTDTQYF.

Here the CDR3 DNA reads TGTGCCAGCTCAGCTGACAGGGAAACTAATGAAAAACTGTTTTTT. Translating gives CASSADRETNEKLFF. The chain employs TRBV18 and TRBJ1-4, with 7 bases fitting TRBD1. Germline assignment: CDR1 KGHSH and CDR2 LQKENI. The CDR3 is 15 residues long. With V trimmed by 5 bases and J by 1 base, 4 bases remained unmatched. Full variable domain (missing parts from reference TRBV18 and TRBJ1-4): NAGVMQNPRHLVRRRGQEARLRCSPMKGHSHVYWYRQLPEEGLKFMVYLQKENIIDESGMPKERFSAEFPKEGPSILRIQQVVRGDSAAYFCASSADRETNEKLFFGSGTQLSVL.

The table lists this clone with a few counts. The chain has TRBV6-5 and TRBJ1-3; D possibly corresponds to TRBD1 (5 bases). CDR1 and CDR2 from the germline V gene are MNHEY and SVGAGI. Trimming stripped 7 bases from V and 0 bases from J, with 13 bases between. This CDR3 is 15 amino acids long. The CDR3 protein is CASKRGTSSGNTIYF. Here the CDR3 DNA reads TGTGCCAGCAAGCGGGGGACGAGCTCTGGAAACACCATATATTTT.

The chain joins TRBV6-5 to TRBJ2-4; perhaps TRBD1 as D (5 bases). The CDR3 is 14 amino acids. Germline loops: CDR1 MNHEY, CDR2 SVGAGI. Trimming stripped 9 bases from V and 5 bases from J, with 17 bases between. The CDR3 loop is CASTVISTENIQYF. The CDR3 DNA reads TGTGCCAGTACCGTTATCTCGACAGAAAACATTCAGTACTTC.

With regard to this clone: One end of the junction is discordant with germline, which a read error may explain. The rearrangement joins TRBV10-2 to TRBJ2-1, with 10 positions matching TRBD2. Germline V gives CDR1 WSHSY, CDR2 SAAADI. This CDR3 contains 11 residues. The CDR3 DNA is TGCGCCAGCTTGGCTAGCGGGAGCCCGGTCTTC. It yields the protein CASLASGSPVF.

Regarding this clone: Germline and junction disagree at one end, which may indicate a read error. The chain has TRBV7-2 and TRBJ1-3; a possible D gene is TRBD1 (6 bases). The CDR3 totals 14 residues. Germline CDR1 and CDR2: SGHTA and FQGNSA. The DNA for the CDR3 is TGTGCCAGCAGCACGGACAGTTCTGGAAGCACCATATATTTT. Its translation is CASSTDSSGSTIYF.

V is TRBV6-5 and J is TRBJ1-1; D not resolved. The CDR3 sequence is 13 residues long. Germline lookup yields CDR1 MNHEY and CDR2 SVGAGI. The V gene lost 2 bases and the J gene lost 0 bases, with 4 bases spanning the gap. The CDR3 nucleotides are TGTGCCAGCAGTTACAGCATGAACACTGAAGCTTTCTTT. Translated: CASSYSMNTEAFF.

The rearrangement links TRBV4-3 to TRBJ1-1, with unresolved D. V was pared by 4 bases and J by 4 bases, with 13 bases between. Germline V gene lookup returns CDR1 LGHNA and CDR2 YSLEER. The CDR3 loop spans 14 amino acids. The CDR3 region is CASSRVIRGTEAFF. The CDR3 nucleotides read TGCGCCAGCAGCCGGGTTATTCGCGGCACTGAAGCTTTCTTT.

For this clone: Other DNA sequences within the sample encode an identical CDR3. The chain combines TRBV6-1 with TRBJ2-7; D not resolved. Germline loops: CDR1 MNHNS, CDR2 SASEGT. With 0 bases removed from V and 0 bases from J, the gap between germline ends came to 6 bases. The CDR3 is 14 amino acids. This CDR3 reads CASSEASSSYEQYV. CDR3 sequence (DNA): TGTGCCAGCAGTGAAGCATCCAGCTCCTACGAGCAGTACGTC.

V and J are TRBV18 and TRBJ2-1, with D perhaps matching TRBD1 (5 bases). V was shortened by 2 bases and J by 9 bases, with 17 bases between the two germline ends. The CDR3 spans 15 residues. Germline V lookup: CDR1 KGHSH, CDR2 LQKENI. The CDR3 DNA follows: TGTGCCAGCTCACCAGCCCAGGGCGAGGTTAGTGAGCAGTTCTTC. It is translated as CASSPAQGEVSEQFF.

The V call is TRBV18, the J call TRBJ2-5; 8 positions agree with TRBD1. The V gene end was trimmed by 0 bases and the J gene end by 3 bases; junction bases not matched to a gene: 0. In germline, CDR1 is KGHSH, CDR2 LQKENI. The CDR3 extends over 14 amino acids. The CDR3 region has the DNA TGTGCCAGCTCACCACCGGACAGGGAAGAGACCCAGTACTTC. This codes for CASSPPDREETQYF.

This chain joins TRBV29-1 and TRBJ2-1; 7 bases fit TRBD1. Losses at the gene ends were 1 base for V and 6 bases for J; bases not matched to a gene: 3. The CDR3 is 13 residues long. Germline V gene lookup returns CDR1 SQVTM and CDR2 ANQGSEA. The CDR3 DNA reads as TGCAGCGTTGAAGGTGGACAGGTCAATGAGCAGTTCTTC. It translates to CSVEGGQVNEQFF.

V usage is TRBV10-1 and J usage is TRBJ2-7; 8 bases are a match to TRBD1. Unmatched junction bases numbered 16, after V lost 8 bases and J lost 7 bases. Germline V gene lookup returns CDR1 WNHNN and CDR2 SYGVQD (reference sequence). The CDR3 consists of 15 residues. The CDR3 here is CASPPRTGFLWEQYV. The CDR3 region has the DNA TGCGCCAGCCCACCGAGGACAGGGTTCCTTTGGGAGCAGTACGTC.

The chain combines TRBV7-9 with TRBJ2-1, with unresolved D. Per germline, CDR1 SEHNR and CDR2 FQNEAQ (reference sequence). V lost 3 bases and J lost 9, with 12 bases in between. This CDR3 is 13 amino acids long. The CDR3 region has the DNA TGTGCCAGCAGCTTCACTGGAAGGAGTGAGCAGTTCTTC. It translates to CASSFTGRSEQFF.

The chain is built from TRBV7-9 and TRBJ2-1; 8 nucleotides agree with TRBD2. In germline, CDR1 is SEHNR, CDR2 FQNEAQ (reference sequence). V shed 3 bases, J shed 10 bases, and the junction held 8 bases outside the gene matches. CDR3 length: 14 residues. The CDR3 region is CASSLDGRAGEQFF. CDR3 nucleotide sequence: TGTGCCAGCAGCTTGGACGGGAGGGCCGGGGAGCAGTTCTTC.

J is TRBJ2-1 and V is TRBV24-1; D gene ambiguous. The germline V gene has CDR1 KGHDR and CDR2 SFDVKD. CDR3 length: 14 residues. With 3 bases removed from V and 0 bases from J, the gap between germline ends came to 5 bases. CDR3 amino acids: CATSDSVSYNEQFF. The CDR3 DNA is TGTGCCACCAGTGATAGCGTCTCCTACAATGAGCAGTTCTTC.

This rearrangement joins TRBV6-5 to TRBJ2-7, with TRBD1 identical over 9 bases. The germline gives CDR1 MNHEY, CDR2 SVGAGI. The V gene end was trimmed by 7 bases and the J gene end by 2 bases; junction bases not matched to a gene: 9. CDR3 length: 15 amino acids. CDR3 DNA sequence: TGTGCCAGCAAGCCGGGACAGGGAATGACCTACGAGCAGTACGTC. It yields the protein CASKPGQGMTYEQYV.

This clone was detected only once. The J gene is TRBJ1-1, the V gene TRBV7-8; 8 bases align to TRBD1. The CDR3 spans 14 residues. After removal of 6 bases from V and 4 bases from J, the junction contained 7 bases not matched to a gene. Germline CDR1 is SGHVS and CDR2 is FQNEAQ. This CDR3 reads CASRSGGPRTEAFF. The CDR3 DNA reads TGTGCCAGCAGGTCAGGGGGCCCGCGCACTGAAGCTTTCTTT.

The J gene is TRBJ2-5, the V gene TRBV18; 15 bases line up with TRBD2. J was trimmed by 10 bases and V by 1 base; bases with no gene match: 4. Germline V gives CDR1 KGHSH, CDR2 LQKENI. This CDR3 region has 15 residues. CDR3 loop: CASSPRRTSGRVQYF. The DNA for the CDR3 is TGTGCCAGCTCACCACGAAGGACTAGCGGGAGGGTCCAGTACTTC.